This T cell receptor (beta chain) appears in the sequencing data of a study of identical twins. CDR1 and CDR2 (germline): MNHNS, SASEGT. V lost 5 bases, J lost 0 bases, and 6 bases stayed unmatched. The CDR3 is 16 residues long. General observations from the study: Invariant cells of the MAIT and iNKT types might have partly distorted the zero-insertion analyses. Memory repertoires lacked the insertion deficit that abundant cord blood beta clonotypes showed.

On this clonotype itself: Its cognate antigen is unknown.

TCRdb redid the calling of the 5' RACE reads with MiXCR, one entry per CDR3 protein. The sample lists 410,000 or so distinct CDR3 sequences; approximately 17% were seen once. Healthy Caucasians supplied all donations. The specimen was naive T cells sorted from blood. V usage is TRBV6-1 and J usage is TRBJ1-5; 8 bases match TRBD1. The clonotype comes from a man over 45 in good health. CDR3 amino acids: CASSISGTGSNQPQHF. The CDR3 nucleotides read TGTGCCAGCAGTATTTCCGGGACAGGTAGCAATCAGCCCCAGCATTTT.